This T cell receptor (beta chain) was sequenced during a study of T-cell memory formation after mild COVID-19. About the study: In these data, TCR clusters were largely donor specific.

Germline CDR1 is DFQATT and CDR2 is SNEGSKA (reference sequence). V dropped 2 bases and J dropped 3; count of bases not matched to a gene: 17. The length of the CDR3 is 18 residues. Turning to this clonotype: Its antigen is not known.

TCRdb re-called the 5' RACE reads with MiXCR, one entry per CDR3 protein. Seen here are approximately 570,000 distinct CDR3 sequences, 15% to 20% observed once, and the top ten hold about 12%. General observations from the study: From day 15 to 85, contracting clones were balanced between CD4 and CD8, whereas later expanders leaned toward CD4+.

Specimen: PBMCs or a T cell subset sorted from them (not recorded which). The sequence was collected from an adult woman who had mild COVID-19 (a few samples of this study predate the infection). Cell type and time point are not known. V gene TRBV20-1 combines with J gene TRBJ2-7; TRBD2 agrees at 9 bases. The CDR3 DNA follows: TGCAGTGCTAGACCACCCGGCCGTGGGGCTAGCGGGGACTACGAGCAGTACTTC. Encoded protein: CSARPPGRGASGDYEQYF.